The clone carrying this T cell receptor (beta chain) has a single count. The antigen is unknown. The V gene's germline CDR1 is GTSNPN and CDR2 SVGIG (reference sequence). CDR3 size: 14 residues. Trimming removed 3 bases at V and 4 bases at J, with 14 bases between. The data belong to a study of lymphopenia after photon versus proton radiotherapy. Regarding the study as a whole: Relative stability marked proton patients; photon patients lost diversity and naive cells. Only patients who died were analyzed for survival; proton advantage is unproven. A bigger post-nadir fall in TCR diversity correlated inversely with survival time in deceased patients. After the lymphocyte nadir, photon-treated repertoires showed oligoclonal expansion, especially of CD8+ Temra cells.

TCRdb keeps only in-frame clones here, not all; method: immunoSEQ multiplex PCR. The data hold some 29,000 clones, with around 90% observed a single time. Sequenced here: peripheral blood, sampled from a patient treated with proton-based radiotherapy. The source of this sequence is an older woman with cholangiocarcinoma. Some clones in this sample may be carry-over from other donors' samples. The rearrangement links TRBV30 to TRBJ2-3; D uncertain. CDR3 bases: TGTGCCTGGAGAAAATTGGGTGTCGCAGATACGCAGTATTTT. It translates to CAWRKLGVADTQYF.